This T cell receptor beta chain was identified in a study of OX40 agonist ivuxolimab in advanced cancers. For the study in its entirety: Ivuxolimab, which targeted the costimulatory receptor OX40 (CD134), was an agonistic, fully human IgG2 monoclonal antibody. Partial responses occurred in three dose-escalation patients: two with cutaneous melanoma and one with hepatocellular carcinoma. The monotherapy dose-escalation portion (N of about 47 patients) of the phase I ivuxolimab trial is reported in the paper. The point of sequencing TCRbeta in the periphery was to test whether ivuxolimab changed TCR sequence diversity and drove clonal T-cell expansion. Among the 50 to 55 dose-escalation patients, about 20 had hepatocellular carcinoma, approximately 15 melanoma, 9 renal cell carcinoma and 9 head and neck cancer. Intravenous ivuxolimab was administered to patients every 2 weeks at six dose levels: 0.01, 0.1, 0.3, 1.5, 3 and 10 mg/kg. In the dose-escalation cohort, 75% to 90% of patients were male, and the mean age was 60 years with a range of about 20 to 80. Prior anti-PD-1, anti-PD-L1 or anti-CTLA-4 therapy was permitted, and checkpoint inhibitors had been received by roughly two fifths of dose-escalation patients. The paper as a whole reports these results and caveats: At doses from 0.1 to 3.0 mg/kg, clonal expansion was seen in both CD4+ and CD8+ blood T cells between baseline and week 6. Partial responders in the 0.1-3.0 mg/kg groups had among the lowest normalized peripheral clonal expansion, especially among CD8+ T cells. After ivuxolimab, CD8+ T cells had more expanded clones than CD4+ T cells on average. Which antigens the clonally expanded peripheral T cells were specific for was not determined. Low levels of normalized T-cell clonal expansion were also seen in some patients who did not respond.

The trial excluded patients who had a history of autoimmune disease or were on systemic immunosuppression. Peripheral blood for TCR sequencing was drawn from every dose cohort at baseline, at cycle 4 day 1 and at cycle 7 day 1. The samples were drawn from a first-in-human, open-label, multicenter phase I dose-escalation trial of ivuxolimab. Adults with locally advanced or metastatic melanoma, renal cell, hepatocellular, or head and neck squamous cell carcinoma were enrolled in the trial. Before TCR sequencing, CD4+ T cells and CD8+ T cells were sorted from peripheral blood as separate populations. The V end loses 6 bases and the J end loses 7 bases, and a stretch of 16 bases separates them. Via the germline V gene, CDR1 is KGHSH and CDR2 LQKENI. The CDR3, cysteine through phenylalanine, is 14 amino acids long. The CDR3 DNA has 42 bases and is translated from base 1. This clone was counted a single time. What this receptor recognizes is not known. No much larger clone exists at a distance of one base, and base qualities are not known.

To sequence the TCRbeta CDR3 region, genomic DNA was isolated from the sorted cells. TCRbeta CDR3 regions were sequenced using the immunoSEQ Assay. The clones in this table, taken by TCRdb from immuneACCESS, are in-frame only. Not every clone is retained; where verified, under half of the shortfall comes from an unresolved V gene, and the cause of the rest is unknown. The sample records around 77,000 clones, approximately 90% of which are singletons. Clones ranked in the top ten supply 4% to 5% of the sample. The source material was CD4+ or CD8+ T cells sorted from blood, sampled in a trial of the OX40 agonist ivuxolimab. The sequence links TRBV18 to TRBJ1-5; the D gene remains uncertain. The TCR comes from an adult with an advanced solid tumor such as melanoma, head and neck, liver or kidney cancer. The DNA sequence is as follows: TGTGCCAGCTCCGAAAGGGAGGTTCGACAGCCCCAGCATTTT. This encodes CASSEREVRQPQHF.